Listed here is a single TCR beta chain. The antigen is unknown. Described treatment: oral pan-JAK inhibitor, 5-10 mg twice daily. It was from alopecia areata patients that lesional scalp punch biopsies and peripheral blood were collected. This record comes from a study of CD8+ T cells in alopecia areata. Whole-study results and caveats: Expanded CD8+ clones among the top 100, and scalp clonality, were significantly decreased by tofacitinib. Sequences from scalp samples also cover resident alphabeta T cells of normal skin. Normal scalp had lower clonality than lesional scalp, with alopecia totalis/universalis lesions showing this most strongly.

From germline, CDR1 is GTSNPN and CDR2 SVGIG (reference sequence). Between the trimmed V and J ends, which lost 3 bases and 5 bases, there was a span of 10 bases. The CDR3 extends over 13 amino acids. cDNA prepared by RNA extraction and subsequent reverse transcription served as the template for sequencing. Assay used: immunoSEQ multiplex PCR; TCRdb lists only in-frame clones, some missing. The data contain more than 150,000 clones, around 56% of them singletons. The sequence came from a human donor with alopecia areata. V is TRBV30 and J is TRBJ2-2; no reliable D call. The material sequenced was CD4+ T cells sorted from blood, taken at week 4, from a patient treated with tofacitinib. The CDR3: CAWRRIKTGELFF. The CDR3 nucleotides read TGTGCCTGGAGGCGAATCAAAACCGGGGAGCTGTTTTTT.